This T cell receptor beta chain was retrieved from a study of blood T cell repertoires in COVID-19. Study overall: The United States, Italy and Spain supplied acute and convalescent COVID-19 samples.

After removal of 5 bases from V and 0 bases from J, the junction contained 3 bases not matched to a gene. Germline CDR1 reads SGHAT; CDR2 reads FQDESV (reference sequence). This CDR3 spans 15 amino acids. Per the authors' pipeline: Amplification of reference gene primers was used by the study to estimate nucleated cell counts. Only in-frame clones appear in the TCRdb table, and some are missing; sequencing was by immunoSEQ multiplex PCR. The V and J calls and clone size come from that table; D and trimming were worked out from the DNA. This repertoire shows 95,000 to 100,000 clones, approximately 86% found once; its top ten account for over 1.5%.

The genes are TRBV11-1 and TRBJ2-2, with 7 bases matching TRBD2. The sequence came from a man aged 80 or over with acute or convalescent COVID-19. Input material: peripheral blood. The CDR3 loop is CASSRGLSNTGELFF. CDR3 coding DNA: TGTGCCAGCAGCAGGGGACTATCGAACACCGGGGAGCTGTTTTTT.